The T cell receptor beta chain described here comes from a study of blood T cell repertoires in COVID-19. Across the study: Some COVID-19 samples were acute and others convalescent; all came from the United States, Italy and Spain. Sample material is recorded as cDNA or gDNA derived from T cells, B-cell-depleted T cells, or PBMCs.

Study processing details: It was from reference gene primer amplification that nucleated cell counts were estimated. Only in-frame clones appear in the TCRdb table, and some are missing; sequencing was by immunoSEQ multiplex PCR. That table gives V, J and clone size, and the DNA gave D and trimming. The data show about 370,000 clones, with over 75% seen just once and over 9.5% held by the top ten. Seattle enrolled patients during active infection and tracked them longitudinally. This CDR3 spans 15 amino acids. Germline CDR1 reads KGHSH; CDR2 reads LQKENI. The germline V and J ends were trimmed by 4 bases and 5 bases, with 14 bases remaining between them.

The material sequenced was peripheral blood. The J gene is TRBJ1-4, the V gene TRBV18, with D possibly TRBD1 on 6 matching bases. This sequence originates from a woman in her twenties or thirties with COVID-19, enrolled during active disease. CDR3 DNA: TGTGCCAGCTCACGCCAGACAGGCAGGAATGAAAAACTGTTTTTT. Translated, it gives CASSRQTGRNEKLFF.